Listed below are T cell receptor beta chains from one sample, sequenced in a study of blood T cell repertoires in COVID-19. Measured with immunoSEQ multiplex PCR; TCRdb has only the in-frame clones, and not every one. The table lists about 140,000 clones, 75% to 90% of them singletons. The sequencing sample was made of peripheral blood. These receptors were obtained from a woman between 45 and 65 years old with acute or convalescent COVID-19. Both conserved end residues are part of each CDR3. A D gene is named only where the DNA matches it firmly. Clone size, where shown, is once, few, many, or a class for clones that have expanded.

TRBJ1-4 | TRBD1 | . | TRBV11-1 | TGTGCCAGCAGCCCCGACAGGGGAAGGGAAAAACTGTTTTTT | CASSPDRGREKLFF
TRBJ2-1 | TRBD2 | . | TRBV6-2/TRBV6-3 | TGTGCCAGCAGCCGTGTGACCGGGACTAGCGTCACCAAAGTCGGTAGCTCCTACAATGAGCAGTTCTTC | CASSRVTGTSVTKVGSSYNEQFF
TRBJ1-2 | . | . | TRBV5-1 | TGCGCCAGCAGCTTGGACAGAAGCTATGGCTACACCTTC | CASSLDRSYGYTF
TRBJ2-7 | . | . | TRBV29-1 | TGCAGCGTTGCGTTGGCAGGATTAGGCGAGCAGTACTTC | CSVALAGLGEQYF
TRBJ1-1 | TRBD1 | . | TRBV24-1 | TGTGCCACCATCCAACAGGGGGGCCCCGGGACAGTGAACACTGAAGCTTTCTTT | CATIQQGGPGTVNTEAFF
TRBJ2-3 | . | . | TRBV3-1/TRBV3-2 | TGTGCCAGCAGCCCCCGACAGCCAGATACGCAGTATTTT | CASSPRQPDTQYF
TRBJ1-5 | . | . | TRBV6-5 | TGTGCCAGCAGAACAGGAGTAAGCAATCAGCCCCAGCATTTT | CASRTGVSNQPQHF
TRBJ1-2 | TRBD1 | . | TRBV18 | TGTGCCAGCTCACCGGACAGGGATAATGGCTACACCTTC | CASSPDRDNGYTF
TRBJ2-2 | TRBD2 | . | TRBV7-9 | TGTGCCAGCAGCGGAGGACTAGCGGGAGTCACCGGGGAGCTGTTTTTT | CASSGGLAGVTGELFF
TRBJ2-5 | . | . | TRBV18 | TGTGCCAGCTCACCAGGAGCCCTACGGGACTCACGACAAGAGACCCAGTACTTC | CASSPGALRDSRQETQYF
TRBJ1-6 | TRBD1 | . | TRBV4-2 | TGTGCCAGCAGCCAAGCCCCCACAGGGGGCGATTCACCCCTCCACTTT | CASSQAPTGGDSPLHF
TRBJ2-3 | . | . | TRBV6-5 | TGTGCCAGCAGTCTCCTTTCGGCAGATACGCAGTATTTT | CASSLLSADTQYF
TRBJ2-5 | TRBD2 | . | TRBV27 | TGTGCCAGCAGTTTTTTAAGACGGGAGGGCCCAGAGACCCAGTACTTC | CASSFLRREGPETQYF
TRBJ2-7 | TRBD2 | . | TRBV6-2/TRBV6-3 | TGTGCCAGCAGCCGTACTGGCGGGGGCTCCTACGAGCAGTACTTC | CASSRTGGGSYEQYF
TRBJ1-4 | TRBD1 | . | TRBV28 | TGTGCCAGCAGCCGTATTACAGGGGTGGGTAATGAAAAACTGTTTTTT | CASSRITGVGNEKLFF
TRBJ2-7 | . | . | TRBV10-3 | TGTGCCATCAGGCAGGGGCCCCCTTGGGAGCAGTACTTC | CAIRQGPPWEQYF
TRBJ1-5 | . | few | TRBV6-6 | TGTGCCAGCAGTTACAGCAGTTCTAGAGGCAATCAGCCCCAGCATTTT | CASSYSSSRGNQPQHF
TRBJ1-4 | TRBD1 | . | TRBV6-1 | TGTGCCAGCAGGGAAGACAGGGCAGCTAATGAAAAACTGTTTTTT | CASREDRAANEKLFF
TRBJ2-7 | TRBD2 | . | TRBV18 | TGTGCCAGCTCACCCCCGAATAGCGGGACCTCCTACGAGCAGTACTTC | CASSPPNSGTSYEQYF
TRBJ2-1 | TRBD2 | . | TRBV6-1 | TGTGCCAGCAGTGTAAGGACTAGCGGGGGTGTAAACAATGAGCAGTTCTTC | CASSVRTSGGVNNEQFF
TRBJ2-7 | TRBD2 | . | TRBV19 | TGTGCCAGTAGTATAGCGGGGGGAACCTACGAGCAGTACTTC | CASSIAGGTYEQYF
TRBJ1-6 | . | . | TRBV19 | TGTGCCAGTAGTATAGGTTTTTTTGGGGGGAGTTCACCCCTCCACTTT | CASSIGFFGGSSPLHF
TRBJ1-1 | TRBD1 | . | TRBV9 | TGTGCCAGCAGCGTAGGGACAGGGGGCGCCGCTTTCTTT | CASSVGTGGAAFF
TRBJ1-4 | . | . | TRBV12-5 | TGTGCTAGTGGTTTGGGGAGGGTCCTGTTTTTT | CASGLGRVLFF
TRBJ2-2 | TRBD1 | . | TRBV7-8 | TGTGCCAGCAGCTTAGCCGGGACAGGGGTAACCGGGGAGCTGTTTTTT | CASSLAGTGVTGELFF
TRBJ2-2 | . | . | TRBV9 | TGTGCCAGCAGCGTAGTTCAGGGCGGGGAGCTGTTTTTT | CASSVVQGGELFF
TRBJ1-2 | . | . | TRBV9 | TGTGCCAGCAGCGCCGTACAGACAGATAACTATGGCTACACCTTC | CASSAVQTDNYGYTF
TRBJ2-4 | TRBD1 | . | TRBV18 | TGTGCCAGCTCACCCGCACTACAGACAGGGGTCAAAAACATTCAGTACTTC | CASSPALQTGVKNIQYF
TRBJ2-2 | TRBD2 | . | TRBV7-2 | TGTGCCAGCAGCTTCGGACTAGCGGGAGGCGCCGGGGAGCTGTTTTTT | CASSFGLAGGAGELFF
TRBJ1-4 | . | . | TRBV27 | TGTGCCAGCAGTTTCGGGGGGGGTAATGAAAAACTGTTTTTT | CASSFGGGNEKLFF
TRBJ1-4 | . | . | TRBV11-2 | TGTGCCAGCAGCCCCTCCGGAGGTGAAAAACTGTTTTTT | CASSPSGGEKLFF
TRBJ2-5 | . | once | TRBV13 | TGTGCCAGCAGCTCGCGGACAGAAGAGACCCAGTACTTC | CASSSRTEETQYF
TRBJ2-2 | . | . | TRBV18 | TGTGCCAGCTCACCACCGGGGCCGGGACTTCCGAACACCGGGGAGCTGTTTTTT | CASSPPGPGLPNTGELFF
TRBJ2-3 | TRBD2 | . | TRBV19 | TGTGCCAGTAGTATAGGATGGGGGACTAAGGCAGGTACGCAGTATTTT | CASSIGWGTKAGTQYF
TRBJ2-1 | TRBD2 | . | TRBV7-3 | TGTGCCAGCAGCTTAACAGGGCTAGCGGGAGGGCCCGATGAGCAGTTCTTC | CASSLTGLAGGPDEQFF
TRBJ2-7 | . | few | TRBV9 | TGTGCCAGCAGCGTAGGCGAGGGGGCGGGAAACGAGCAGTACTTC | CASSVGEGAGNEQYF
TRBJ2-1 | TRBD1 | . | TRBV20-1 | TGCAGTGCTAGTTCTCCGGGACAGGGAGTCGGTGAGCAGTTCTTC | CSASSPGQGVGEQFF
TRBJ1-2 | TRBD1 | . | TRBV9 | TGTGCCAGCAGCGTAGGGGACAGGGCCCTTAACTATGGCTACACCTTC | CASSVGDRALNYGYTF
TRBJ2-1 | TRBD1 | . | TRBV7-9 | TGTGCCAGCAGCTCCAACGGACAGGGACGGCATGAGCAGTTCTTC | CASSSNGQGRHEQFF
TRBJ2-3 | . | . | TRBV9 | TGTGCCAGCAGCCCGTGGACAGCAACTAGCACAGATACGCAGTATTTT | CASSPWTATSTDTQYF
TRBJ2-1 | . | . | TRBV3-1/TRBV3-2 | TGTGCCAGCAGCCTACCCTACGATGAGCAGTTCTTC | CASSLPYDEQFF
TRBJ1-2 | TRBD1 | . | TRBV5-8 | TGTGCCAGCAGCTTGGGTTTCACAGGGGGCGACTATGGCTACACCTTC | CASSLGFTGGDYGYTF
TRBJ2-2 | . | . | TRBV5-1 | TGCGCCAGCAGCTTGACCGGGGGTAACACCGGGGAGCTGTTTTTT | CASSLTGGNTGELFF
TRBJ2-5 | . | . | TRBV7-6 | TGTGCCAGCAAGGCAGGGGTGCCCCAAGAGACCCAGTACTTC | CASKAGVPQETQYF
TRBJ2-1 | TRBD2 | . | TRBV19 | TGTGCCAGTAGTTCATCTCTGACTAGCGGGAGGTTTAATGAGCAGTTCTTC | CASSSSLTSGRFNEQFF
TRBJ2-1 | TRBD2 | once | TRBV2 | TGTGCCAGCAGTGTGGCTAGCGGTTCCTACAATGAGCAGTTCTTC | CASSVASGSYNEQFF
TRBJ2-1 | TRBD2 | . | TRBV2 | TGTGCCAGCAGCGTTAGCGGGCTAAAACACAATGAGCAGTTCTTC | CASSVSGLKHNEQFF
TRBJ2-3 | . | . | TRBV28 | TGTGCCAGCAGTCTTAATACGCAGTATTTT | CASSLNTQYF
TRBJ1-6 | TRBD1 | . | TRBV5-1 | TGCGCCAGCAGCCCCGGACAGGCACTTGGATCACCCCTCCACTTT | CASSPGQALGSPLHF
TRBJ2-7 | TRBD2 | . | TRBV2 | TGTGCCAGCAGTCGAGAGCGGGAGGGCCAGTACGAGCAGTACTTC | CASSREREGQYEQYF